These 17 T cell receptor beta chains originate from one sample sequenced in a study of post-analysis software for immune sequencing data. Which antigens these TCRs recognize remains unknown. General study findings and limits: Controls had lower frequencies than patients of roughly five TRBV segments, which included TRBV5-6, TRBV5-1 and TRBV20-1.

Unique-molecular-identifier-tagged TCR beta cDNA libraries were used. MiXCR, run by TCRdb on the PCR reads, gives a single entry per CDR3 protein. Of some 190,000 distinct CDR3 sequences in the sample, roughly 28% were seen once. The material sequenced was blood. The receptors were sampled from a girl aged 2 to 17 with multiple sclerosis.

This sequence joins TRBV20-1 and TRBJ2-1; 8 nucleotides align to TRBD1. The germline V gene has CDR1 DFQATT and CDR2 SNEGSKA (reference sequence). This CDR3 contains 14 residues. Trimming removed 2 bases from V and 8 bases from J; junction bases left unmatched: 8. The CDR3 DNA follows: TGCAGTGCTAGAACGGGACAGGCCCACGATGAGCAGTTCTTC. Protein sequence: CSARTGQAHDEQFF.

The rearrangement links TRBV5-1 to TRBJ2-5; D may be TRBD1 (5 bases). Trimming removed 2 bases from V and 3 bases from J, with 14 bases in between. The CDR3 length is 15 residues. The germline V gene encodes CDR1 SGHRS and CDR2 YFSETQ. The CDR3 loop is CASSFAQGGEETQYF. The CDR3 DNA follows: TGCGCCAGCAGCTTCGCGCAGGGCGGAGAAGAGACCCAGTACTTC.

This clonotype was picked up a small number of times. The chain couples TRBV6-5 to TRBJ2-5, with D tentatively TRBD1 (6 bases). The J call may be mistaken, given a closer DNA end match to TRBJ2-7. The CDR3 length is 13 residues. Per germline, CDR1 MNHEY and CDR2 SVGAGI. The CDR3 spells CASSLDRYCEQYF. CDR3 nucleotide sequence: TGTGCCAGCAGCCTCGACAGGTACTGCGAGCAGTACTTC.

The CDR3 nucleotides are TGTGCCAGCAGCGGCACAGGGGGAGCCTATGGCTACACCTTC. This encodes CASSGTGGAYGYTF. The chain links TRBV6-1 to TRBJ1-2; TRBD1 matches at 8 bases. CDR1 is MNHNS and CDR2 is SASEGT in the germline V gene. The V gene end was trimmed by 6 bases and the J gene end by 4 bases; junction bases not matched to a gene: 7. The CDR3 extends over 14 amino acids.

This clonotype was seen only a few times. The chain joins TRBV10-3 to TRBJ1-5, with a possible D match to TRBD1 (5 bases). This CDR3 has 13 amino acids. Deletions cut 4 bases from V and 3 bases from J, with 7 bases between. Looked up from germline, CDR1 is ENHRY and CDR2 is SYGVKD. CDR3 nucleotide sequence: TGTGCCATCAGTGGGGGGTACAATCAGCCCCAGCATTTT. It encodes CAISGGYNQPQHF.

This chain links TRBV7-2 with TRBJ2-7; D unclear. V lost 0 bases and J 1 base, leaving 13 bases between the germline ends. Germline lookup yields CDR1 SGHTA and CDR2 FQGNSA. CDR3 length: 16 amino acids. The DNA for the CDR3 is TGTGCCAGCAGCTTAGCGCGGATAGGCCAGTCCTACGAGCAGTACTTC. Its protein is CASSLARIGQSYEQYF.

This clonotype was recorded many times. J is TRBJ2-7 and V is TRBV20-1, with 9 positions matching TRBD2. The CDR3 is made up of 15 amino acids. Trimming removed 0 bases from V and 1 base from J; junction bases left unmatched: 4. Germline V gives CDR1 DFQATT, CDR2 SNEGSKA (reference sequence). Here the CDR3 reads CSARDRGRASYEQYF. The DNA for the CDR3 is TGCAGTGCTAGAGATCGCGGGAGGGCATCCTACGAGCAGTACTTC.

The rearrangement uses TRBV6-5 and TRBJ2-7; perhaps TRBD2 as D (6 bases). The V gene's germline CDR1 is MNHEY and CDR2 SVGAGI. V was trimmed by 6 bases and J by 7 bases, leaving 16 bases between them. CDR3 length equals 13 residues. CDR3 residues: CASRAGLLGEQYF. In DNA form, the CDR3 reads TGTGCCAGCAGGGCGGGGCTTTTGGGGGAGCAGTACTTC.

Comments on this clonotype: This clone may be a read error of a much larger clone one base away. The rearrangement uses TRBV12-3 or TRBV12-4 and TRBJ2-3; the D call may be TRBD1 or TRBD2 (5 bases each). The CDR3 sequence is 15 residues long. The CDR3 sequence: CASSSTRDRTDAQYF. The CDR3 DNA is TGTGCCAGCAGTTCGACAAGGGACCGCACAGATGCGCAGTATTTT.

The rearrangement uses TRBV29-1 and TRBJ2-7; D gene ambiguous. Germline-derived CDR1 and CDR2 are SQVTM and ANQGSEA. The CDR3 runs to 11 residues. CDR3 coding DNA: TGCGTCGTTCGCGTTGGCTACGAGCAGTACTTC. Protein: CVVRVGYEQYF.

Ten or more counts support this clonotype. The V and J genes are TRBV20-1 and TRBJ2-7; no firm D call. V lost 3 bases and J lost 6, with 18 bases in between. CDR1 is DFQATT, CDR2 SNEGSKA, per germline (reference sequence). This CDR3 has 14 residues. In DNA form, the CDR3 reads TGCAGTGCTAGTACCGGGTCCCAGGATCTCGAGCAGTACTTC. Encoded protein: CSASTGSQDLEQYF.

This chain links TRBV4-2 with TRBJ2-5; D is perhaps TRBD2 (5 bases). This CDR3 region has 15 residues. CDR1 and CDR2 (germline): LGHNA, YNFKEQ. V was clipped by 4 bases and J by 11 bases, with 23 bases between them. The CDR3 DNA is TGTGCCAGCAGCCGCCGCGACGGAGGAACCAATGAGCAGTACTTC. It translates to CASSRRDGGTNEQYF.

This clonotype was seen ten or more times. The chain has TRBV12-3 or TRBV12-4 and TRBJ2-1; D is possibly TRBD1 or TRBD2 (5 bases each). The CDR3 sequence is 13 residues long. V was pared by 3 bases and J by 4 bases, with 7 bases between. For the CDR3, the DNA is TGTGCCAGCAGTTTTGGGGGTTACAATGAGCAGTTCTTC. Its translation is CASSFGGYNEQFF.

The V gene is TRBV2, the J gene TRBJ1-2; D possibly corresponds to TRBD1 (5 bases). The CDR3 is made up of 14 amino acids. The germline gives CDR1 SNHLY, CDR2 FYNNEI. Trimming left V 7 bases short and J 0 bases short, with 12 bases between. The CDR3, as DNA: TGTGCCAGCAAGGACGGGGGATCTAACTATGGCTACACCTTC. This sequence encodes CASKDGGSNYGYTF.

This clonotype was recorded at least ten times. This rearrangement joins TRBV12-3 or TRBV12-4 to TRBJ1-1; D is undetermined. V was shortened by 5 bases and J by 1 base, with 5 bases between the two germline ends. CDR3 length equals 12 residues. The CDR3 nucleotides are TGTGCCAGCAGTCAGACGAACACTGAAGCTTTCTTT. Translated: CASSQTNTEAFF.

Regarding this clonotype: A much more abundant neighbour one base away suggests this may be a read error. The chain joins TRBV5-1 to TRBJ2-7, with D perhaps matching TRBD2 (6 bases). V lost 7 bases and J lost 7, with 24 bases in between. Germline-derived CDR1 and CDR2 are SGHRS and YFSETQ. The CDR3 totals 15 residues. The CDR3 loop is CASRTRLDSYNEQYF. For the CDR3, the DNA is TGCGCCAGCCGTACCCGACTAGACTCCTACAATGAGCAGTACTTC.

The sample holds many counts of this clonotype. V is TRBV6-2 or TRBV6-3 and J is TRBJ2-7, with D perhaps TRBD1 or TRBD2 (7 bases each). CDR3 length: 16 residues. Germline V CDR1 and CDR2: MNHEY, SVGEGT. With 5 bases removed from V and 7 bases from J, the gap between germline ends came to 24 bases. The CDR3 DNA follows: TGTGCCAGCAGTACCACTAACAGGGGACTACGAGAGGAGCAGTACTTC. It codes for CASSTTNRGLREEQYF.